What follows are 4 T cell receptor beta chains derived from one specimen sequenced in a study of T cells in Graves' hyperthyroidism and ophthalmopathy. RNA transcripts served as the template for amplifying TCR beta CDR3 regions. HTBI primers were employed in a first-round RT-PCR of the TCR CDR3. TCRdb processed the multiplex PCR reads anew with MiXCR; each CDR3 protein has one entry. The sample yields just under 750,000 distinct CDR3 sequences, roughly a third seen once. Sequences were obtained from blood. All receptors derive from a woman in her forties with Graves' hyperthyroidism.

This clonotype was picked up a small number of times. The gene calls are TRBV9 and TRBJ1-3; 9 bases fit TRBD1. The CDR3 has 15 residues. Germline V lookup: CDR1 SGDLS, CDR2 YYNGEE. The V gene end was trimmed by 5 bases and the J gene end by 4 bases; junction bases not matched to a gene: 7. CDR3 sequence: CASSQWDRAGNTIYF. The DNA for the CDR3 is TGTGCCAGCAGTCAATGGGACAGGGCAGGAAACACCATATATTTT.

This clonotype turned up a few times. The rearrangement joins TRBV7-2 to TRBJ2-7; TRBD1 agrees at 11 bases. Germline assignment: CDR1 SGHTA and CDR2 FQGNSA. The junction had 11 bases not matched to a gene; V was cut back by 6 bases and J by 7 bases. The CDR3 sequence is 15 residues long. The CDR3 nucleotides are TGTGCCAGCAGTTCGGAAGGACAGGGGGCAGAAGAGCAGTACTTC. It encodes CASSSEGQGAEEQYF.

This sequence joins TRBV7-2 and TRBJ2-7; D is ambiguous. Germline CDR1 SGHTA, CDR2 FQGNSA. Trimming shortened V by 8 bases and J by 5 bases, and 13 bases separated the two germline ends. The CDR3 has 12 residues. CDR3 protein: CASSPAFNEQYF. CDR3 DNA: TGTGCCAGCTCACCAGCTTTCAACGAGCAGTACTTC.

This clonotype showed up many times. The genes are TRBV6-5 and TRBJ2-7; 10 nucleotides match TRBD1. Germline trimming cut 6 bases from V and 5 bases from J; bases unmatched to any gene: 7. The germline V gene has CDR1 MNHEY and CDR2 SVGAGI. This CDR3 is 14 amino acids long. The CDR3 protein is CASRRQGAGNEQYF. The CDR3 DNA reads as TGTGCCAGCAGGAGACAGGGGGCGGGGAACGAGCAGTACTTC.